Listed here are 29 T cell receptor beta chains from one sample, sequenced in a study of T cells in Graves' hyperthyroidism and ophthalmopathy. RNA transcripts gave rise to amplified TCR beta CDR3 regions. HTBI primers were employed in a first-round RT-PCR of the TCR CDR3. TCRdb re-called the multiplex PCR reads through MiXCR, storing one row per CDR3 protein. The data hold about 600,000 distinct CDR3 sequences, with 14% observed a single time. The sample consisted of blood. Every receptor here comes from a young woman with Graves' ophthalmopathy.

This clonotype was seen only a few times. V gene TRBV7-9 combines with J gene TRBJ1-5; perhaps TRBD1 as D (6 bases). The CDR3 extends over 17 amino acids. Germline loops: CDR1 SEHNR, CDR2 FQNEAQ (reference sequence). Trimming removed 1 base at V and 5 bases at J, with 18 bases between. CDR3 protein: CASSLEGVENGHQPQHF. CDR3 DNA: TGTGCCAGCAGCTTAGAGGGGGTGGAGAATGGCCATCAGCCCCAGCATTTT.

On this clonotype: A much larger clone is a single base away; this may be a read error. V usage is TRBV6-1 and J usage is TRBJ1-1; D not resolved. Germline V gene data show CDR1 as MNHNS and CDR2 as SASEGT. The ends were cut back, 8 bases at V and 1 base at J, with 14 bases in the middle. The CDR3 runs 14 residues. CDR3 sequence reads: CASRLNPTNTEAFF. CDR3 nucleotide sequence: TGTGCCAGCCGATTAAATCCCACGAACACTGAAGCTTTCTTT.

This clonotype has a handful of counts. The CDR3 sequence is CAWSVRTAYSNQPQHF. CDR3 in DNA: TGTGCCTGGAGTGTACGTACAGCTTATAGCAATCAGCCCCAGCATTTT. The V and J genes are TRBV30 and TRBJ1-5; D gene ambiguous. V lost 0 bases, J lost 0 bases, and 12 bases lay in between. CDR1 is GTSNPN and CDR2 is SVGIG in the germline V gene (reference sequence). The CDR3 runs 16 residues.

This clonotype was counted many times. The rearrangement uses TRBV6-1 and TRBJ2-1, with TRBD2 matching 8 bases. Germline loops: CDR1 MNHNS, CDR2 SASEGT. This CDR3 is 20 amino acids long. V lost 5 bases to trimming and J lost 0 bases; unmatched junction nucleotides: 18. CDR3 loop: CASSPPLGFSGVLSYNEQFF. The CDR3 nucleotides read TGTGCCAGCAGTCCCCCCCTGGGCTTTAGCGGGGTCCTCTCCTACAATGAGCAGTTCTTC.

This sequence joins TRBV6-2 or TRBV6-3 and TRBJ1-1; unclear D gene. The CDR3 length is 14 residues. The V gene's germline CDR1 is MNHEY and CDR2 SVGEGT. V dropped 4 bases and J dropped 1 base, with 10 bases sitting between them. CDR3 residues: CASSLTLRNTEAFF. The CDR3 coding sequence is TGTGCCAGCAGTTTGACCCTCAGGAACACTGAAGCTTTCTTT.

Ten or more counts support this clonotype. The chain's CDR3 is CASRVEGYNEQFF. The DNA for the CDR3 is TGTGCCAGCAGGGTTGAGGGCTACAATGAGCAGTTCTTC. The chain carries TRBV7-8 and TRBJ2-1; maybe TRBD2 (5 bases). V lost 6 bases and J 3 bases, leaving 9 bases between the germline ends. The CDR3 length is 13 residues. The germline gives CDR1 SGHVS, CDR2 FQNEAQ.

The CDR3 nucleotides are TGTGCCAGCAGCCAAGGACTAGCGGGAGTAGCGTCAGATACGCAGTATTTT. Its translation: CASSQGLAGVASDTQYF. This chain joins TRBV7-8 and TRBJ2-3, with TRBD2 matching 13 bases. V lost 5 bases, J lost 4 bases, and 9 bases stayed unmatched. CDR1 is SGHVS and CDR2 is FQNEAQ in the germline V gene. This CDR3 region has 17 residues.

In its sample, this clonotype was seen a few times. The gene calls are TRBV29-1 and TRBJ1-2; 9 bases are shared with TRBD1. The ends lost 6 bases at V and 2 bases at J; junction bases unmatched: 19. The CDR3 is 18 residues long. Germline V CDR1 and CDR2: SQVTM, ANQGSEA. In DNA form, the CDR3 reads TGCAGCGTCGGTCCGTCAGCCTTACAGGGGGCTTGGAACTATGGCTACACCTTC. It yields the protein CSVGPSALQGAWNYGYTF.

This clonotype was seen many times. The chain couples TRBV27 to TRBJ2-7; 10 positions match TRBD1. This CDR3 spans 17 amino acids. V dropped 0 bases and J dropped 2; count of bases not matched to a gene: 7. Per germline, CDR1 MNHEY and CDR2 SMNVEV (reference sequence). The CDR3, as DNA: TGTGCCAGCAGTTTATCGGGTCTCGGACAGGGGGCCTACGAGCAGTACTTC. Translation: CASSLSGLGQGAYEQYF.

V is TRBV19 and J is TRBJ2-2; the match to TRBD2 covers 9 bases. Germline V CDR1 and CDR2: LNHDA, SQIVND (reference sequence). The V segment lost 5 bases and the J segment 13 bases; nucleotides outside the gene matches: 14. This CDR3 has 15 residues. The CDR3 here is CASSFRTSDLTGLFF. The CDR3 bases are TGTGCCAGTAGTTTCCGGACTAGCGATTTAACTGGGCTGTTTTTT.

This clonotype was seen at least ten times. The V and J genes are TRBV6-1 and TRBJ1-2, with 8 bases matching TRBD1. The germline gives CDR1 MNHNS, CDR2 SASEGT. V was pared by 7 bases and J by 6 bases, with 7 bases of the junction left unmatched. This CDR3 has 13 residues. The CDR3 DNA sequence: TGTGCCAGCACGTGGACAGGGATGGATGGCTACACCTTC. Its translation is CASTWTGMDGYTF.

This clonotype came up many times. J is TRBJ2-1 and V is TRBV6-2 or TRBV6-3, with 7 bases aligning to TRBD2. CDR3 length equals 16 residues. Trimming cost V 0 bases and J 7 bases; bases outside gene matches: 9. Germline-derived CDR1 and CDR2 are MNHEY and SVGEGT. CDR3 loop: CASSYSRGRRWNEQFF. In DNA, the CDR3 is TGTGCCAGCAGTTACTCCCGCGGGAGAAGGTGGAATGAGCAGTTCTTC.

This clonotype was counted a few times. This sequence joins TRBV5-5 and TRBJ2-1; the D gene is possibly TRBD1 (7 bases). The V gene's germline CDR1 is SGHKS and CDR2 YYEKEE (reference sequence). The V and J ends lost 6 bases and 0 bases respectively, with 22 bases between them. CDR3 length equals 18 residues. The CDR3 sequence: CASKGDTGAGYSYNEQFF. The CDR3 nucleotides read TGTGCCAGCAAAGGGGATACAGGGGCGGGATACTCCTACAATGAGCAGTTCTTC.

J is TRBJ2-3 and V is TRBV6-5; D ambiguous. The CDR3 loop spans 16 amino acids. V was trimmed by 0 bases and J by 6 bases, leaving 16 bases between them. Germline loops: CDR1 MNHEY, CDR2 SVGAGI. The CDR3 DNA reads TGTGCCAGCAGTTACTCCTCGCTGGGTCTAGGTGATACGCAGTATTTT. Translated, it gives CASSYSSLGLGDTQYF.

The chain joins TRBV27 to TRBJ2-7; TRBD2 might be the D (7 bases). Germline CDR1 and CDR2: MNHEY and SMNVEV (reference sequence). The CDR3 sequence is 12 residues long. The V end was cut by 0 bases, the J end by 10 bases, with 10 bases between. DNA of the CDR3: TGTGCCAGCAGTTTATCGGGGGGGCGACAGTACTTC. Protein product: CASSLSGGRQYF.

This clonotype was observed at least ten times. One end of the junction is discordant with germline, which a read error may explain. The chain has TRBV7-7 and TRBJ2-1, with 14 bases that match TRBD2. Germline V gene lookup returns CDR1 SSHAT and CDR2 FNYEAQ (reference sequence). CDR3 length: 15 amino acids. The CDR3 here is CASSFGTSGSGKQFF. The DNA for the CDR3 is TGTGCTAGCAGCTTCGGGACTAGCGGGAGTGGGAAGCAGTTCTTC.

V and J are TRBV7-8 and TRBJ2-1; 14 bases align to TRBD2. Germline V gene sequence: CDR1 SGHVS, CDR2 FQNEAQ. The CDR3 extends over 14 amino acids. The junction had 2 bases not matched to a gene; V was cut back by 4 bases and J by 9 bases. For the CDR3, the DNA is TGTGCCAGCAGCTACGGGACTAGCGGGGGTGAGCAGTTCTTC. Its translation: CASSYGTSGGEQFF.

This chain joins TRBV6-1 and TRBJ1-5, with 10 positions matching TRBD1. Looked up from germline, CDR1 is MNHNS and CDR2 is SASEGT. Losses at the gene ends were 6 bases for V and 6 bases for J; bases not matched to a gene: 11. The CDR3 runs 16 residues. The DNA for the CDR3 is TGTGCCAGCAGCCCGGGGGGGACAGGGGCCCGTCAGCCCCAGCATTTT. Translation: CASSPGGTGARQPQHF.

This clonotype was found many times. V and J are TRBV28 and TRBJ2-1; TRBD2 aligns across 10 bases. V shed 2 bases and J 1 base; nucleotides not matched to a gene: 2. The CDR3 extends over 16 amino acids. From germline, CDR1 is MDHEN and CDR2 SYDVKM. The CDR3 DNA follows: TGTGCCAGCAGTTTAGTTAGCGGGGGGTCCTACAATGAGCAGTTCTTC. It specifies CASSLVSGGSYNEQFF.

This clonotype was counted at least ten times. The gene calls are TRBV28 and TRBJ1-6, with TRBD1 matching over 12 bases. From germline, CDR1 is MDHEN and CDR2 SYDVKM. This CDR3 region has 20 residues. The V and J ends lost 5 bases and 6 bases, in that order; junction bases with no gene match: 17. Here the CDR3 DNA reads TGTGCCAGCAGTCCCCCTCCCGGGACAGGGGGCGCAACGCCTAATTCACCCCTCCACTTT. Protein sequence: CASSPPPGTGGATPNSPLHF.

This clonotype appeared many times. The V gene is TRBV29-1, the J gene TRBJ1-3; perhaps TRBD1 as D (6 bases). V was trimmed by 6 bases and J by 8 bases, leaving 17 bases between them. Germline V lookup: CDR1 SQVTM, CDR2 ANQGSEA. The CDR3 consists of 13 residues. CDR3 nucleotide sequence: TGCAGCGTCCAGGGGCAGGATGGGGACACCATATATTTT. Translating gives CSVQGQDGDTIYF. Filled out from reference TRBV29-1 and TRBJ1-3, the complete variable domain reads SAVISQKPSRDICQRGTSLTIQCQVDSQVTMMFWYRQQPGQSLTLIATANQGSEATYESGFVIDKFPISRPNLTFSTLTVSNMSPEDSSIYLCSVQGQDGDTIYFGEGSWLTVV.

Details on this clonotype: At one end the junction does not follow the germline gene, possibly because of a read error. This chain connects TRBV7-3 to TRBJ2-7; 9 nucleotides align to TRBD1. Germline assignment: CDR1 SGHTA and CDR2 FQGTGA. The CDR3 spans 17 residues. The CDR3 DNA reads TGCGCCAGCAGCCAAGAAGGGACAGGGTATACCGCCTACGAGCAGTACTTC. Translated, it gives CASSQEGTGYTAYEQYF.

This clonotype was detected many times. This chain connects TRBV30 to TRBJ2-5, with 7 bases lining up with TRBD2. The CDR3 loop spans 12 amino acids. V was clipped by 1 base and J by 5 bases; unmatched bases: 1. CDR1 is GTSNPN, CDR2 SVGIG, per germline (reference sequence). The CDR3: CAWSEGGETQYF. In DNA form, the CDR3 reads TGTGCCTGGAGTGAGGGAGGGGAGACCCAGTACTTC. The full variable domain, completed using reference TRBV30 and TRBJ2-5, is SQTIHQWPATLVQPVGSPLSLECTVEGTSNPNLYWYRQAAGRGLQLLFYSVGIGQISSEVPQNLSASRPQDRQFILSSKKLLLSDSGFYLCAWSEGGETQYFGPGTRLLVL.

This clonotype was seen a handful of times. The chain couples TRBV6-1 to TRBJ1-1; 10 bases align to TRBD1. The CDR3 length is 15 residues. The ends lost 6 bases at V and 8 bases at J; junction bases unmatched: 12. CDR1 and CDR2 (germline): MNHNS, SASEGT. CDR3 DNA: TGTGCCAGCAGCCCGCGGACAGGGGGGGGTTTAGAAGCTTTCTTT. Its translation is CASSPRTGGGLEAFF.

This clonotype has a handful of counts. The gene calls are TRBV20-1 and TRBJ2-7, with 14 bases aligning to TRBD2. The CDR3 is made up of 17 amino acids. V gave up 3 bases and J gave up 4 bases; unmatched junction bases: 11. CDR1 and CDR2 from the germline V gene are DFQATT and SNEGSKA (reference sequence). The CDR3 DNA follows: TGCAGTGCTAGCAGAGGTGGGGGACTAGCGGGAGCATACGAGCAGTACTTC. It translates to CSASRGGGLAGAYEQYF.

The chain combines TRBV3-1 with TRBJ1-6; 8 bases are shared with TRBD1. The CDR3 totals 18 residues. Trimming cost V 3 bases and J 5 bases; bases outside gene matches: 12. The germline V gene encodes CDR1 LGHDT and CDR2 YNNKEL (reference sequence). CDR3 protein: CASSQGTGDRTHNSPLHF. CDR3 DNA: TGTGCCAGCAGCCAGGGTACCGGGGACAGGACCCATAATTCACCCCTCCACTTT.

The sample holds a few counts of this clonotype. The chain is built from TRBV5-1 and TRBJ2-1; 8 nucleotides line up with TRBD2. CDR1 and CDR2 (germline): SGHRS, YFSETQ. V trimming: 3 bases; J trimming: 5 bases; junction bases outside the gene matches: 4. This CDR3 comprises 14 residues. DNA for the CDR3: TGCGCCAGCAGCTCCGGGGGGGGAAACAATGAGCAGTTCTTC. Protein sequence: CASSSGGGNNEQFF.

This clonotype was recorded many times. CDR3 loop: CASSPQSYTEAFF. The CDR3 nucleotides read TGTGCCAGCAGTCCACAGAGTTACACTGAAGCTTTCTTT. This chain links TRBV12-3 or TRBV12-4 with TRBJ1-1; no reliable D call. The CDR3 runs 13 residues. Trimming removed 5 bases from V and 3 bases from J, with 10 bases in between.

This clonotype was seen at least ten times. The rearrangement links TRBV7-3 to TRBJ2-1; TRBD2 agrees at 8 bases. Germline lookup yields CDR1 SGHTA and CDR2 FQGTGA. After removal of 3 bases from V and 8 bases from J, the junction contained 12 bases not matched to a gene. This CDR3 is 16 amino acids long. CDR3 DNA: TGTGCCAGCAGCTTGGCGGTAGCGGGGCTCCAGGATGAGCAGTTCTTC. It codes for CASSLAVAGLQDEQFF.